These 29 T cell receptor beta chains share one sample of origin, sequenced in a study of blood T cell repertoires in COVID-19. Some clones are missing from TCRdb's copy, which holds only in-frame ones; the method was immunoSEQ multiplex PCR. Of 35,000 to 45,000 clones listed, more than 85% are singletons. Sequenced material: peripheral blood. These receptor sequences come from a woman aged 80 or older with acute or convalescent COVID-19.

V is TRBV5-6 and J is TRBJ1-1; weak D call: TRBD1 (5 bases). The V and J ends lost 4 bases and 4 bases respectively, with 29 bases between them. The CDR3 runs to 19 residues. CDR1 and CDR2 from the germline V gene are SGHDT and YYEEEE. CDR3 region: CASSPGVETEESLGTEAFF. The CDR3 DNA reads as TGTGCCAGCAGCCCGGGGGTCGAGACGGAGGAATCGTTGGGCACTGAAGCTTTCTTT.

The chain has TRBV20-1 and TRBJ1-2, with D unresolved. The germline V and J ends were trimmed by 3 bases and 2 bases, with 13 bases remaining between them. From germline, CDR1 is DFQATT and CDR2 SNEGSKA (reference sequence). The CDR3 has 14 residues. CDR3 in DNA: TGCAGTGCTAGTCTCAGTCCCAAAAACTATGGCTACACCTTC. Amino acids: CSASLSPKNYGYTF.

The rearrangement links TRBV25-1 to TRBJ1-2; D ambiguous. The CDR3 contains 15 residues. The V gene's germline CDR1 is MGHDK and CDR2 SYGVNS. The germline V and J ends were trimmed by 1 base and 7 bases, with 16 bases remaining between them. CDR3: CASSEFGVASSGYTF. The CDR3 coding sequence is TGTGCCAGCAGTGAATTCGGGGTAGCAAGCTCTGGCTACACCTTC.

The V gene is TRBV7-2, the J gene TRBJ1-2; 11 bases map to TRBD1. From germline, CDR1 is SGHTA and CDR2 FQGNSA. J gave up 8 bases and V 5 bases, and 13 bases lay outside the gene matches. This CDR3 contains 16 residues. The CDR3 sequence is CASSTRTGGVSGGYTF. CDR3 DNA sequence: TGTGCCAGCAGCACACGGACAGGGGGCGTTTCGGGCGGCTACACCTTC.

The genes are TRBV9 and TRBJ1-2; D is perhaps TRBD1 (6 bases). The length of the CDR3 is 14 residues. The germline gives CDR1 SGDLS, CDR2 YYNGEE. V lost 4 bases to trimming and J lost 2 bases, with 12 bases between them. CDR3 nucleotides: TGTGCCAGCAGCCTAAGGGACATAAACTATGGCTACACCTTC. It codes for CASSLRDINYGYTF. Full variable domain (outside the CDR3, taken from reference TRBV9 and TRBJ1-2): DSGVTQTPKHLITATGQRVTLRCSPRSGDLSVYWYQQSLDQGLQFLIQYYNGEERAKGNILERFSAQQFPDLHSELNLSSLELGDSALYFCASSLRDINYGYTFGSGTRLTVV.

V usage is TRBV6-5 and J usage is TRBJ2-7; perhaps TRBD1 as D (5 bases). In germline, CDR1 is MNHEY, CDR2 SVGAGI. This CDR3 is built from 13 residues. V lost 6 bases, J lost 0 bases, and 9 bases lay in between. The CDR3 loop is CASSRQLSYEQYF. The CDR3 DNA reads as TGTGCCAGCAGCCGACAGCTCTCCTACGAGCAGTACTTC.

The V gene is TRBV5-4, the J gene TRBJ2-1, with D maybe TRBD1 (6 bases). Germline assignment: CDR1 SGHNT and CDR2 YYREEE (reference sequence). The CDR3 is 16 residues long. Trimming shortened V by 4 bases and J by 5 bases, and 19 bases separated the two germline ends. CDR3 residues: CASSPSPRGRDNEQFF. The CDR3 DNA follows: TGTGCCAGCAGCCCCTCACCCAGGGGTCGTGACAATGAGCAGTTCTTC.

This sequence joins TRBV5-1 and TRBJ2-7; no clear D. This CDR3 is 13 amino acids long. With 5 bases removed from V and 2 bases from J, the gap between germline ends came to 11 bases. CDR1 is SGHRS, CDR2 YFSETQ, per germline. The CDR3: CASRLTLAYEQYF. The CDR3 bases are TGCGCCAGCAGGCTGACTCTTGCCTACGAGCAGTACTTC.

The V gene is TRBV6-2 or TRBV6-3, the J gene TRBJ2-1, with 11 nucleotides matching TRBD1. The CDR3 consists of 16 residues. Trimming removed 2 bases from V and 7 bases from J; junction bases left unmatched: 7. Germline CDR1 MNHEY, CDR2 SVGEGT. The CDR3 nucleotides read TGTGCCAGCAGTTACATCCCGGGACAGGGGGATAATGAGCAGTTCTTC. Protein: CASSYIPGQGDNEQFF.

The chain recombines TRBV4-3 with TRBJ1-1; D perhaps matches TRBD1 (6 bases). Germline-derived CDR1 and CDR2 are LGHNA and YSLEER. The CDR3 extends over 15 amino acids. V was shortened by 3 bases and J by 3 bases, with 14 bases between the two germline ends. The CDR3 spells CASSQSTGADTEAFF. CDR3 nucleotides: TGCGCCAGCAGCCAGTCGACAGGAGCCGACACTGAAGCTTTCTTT.

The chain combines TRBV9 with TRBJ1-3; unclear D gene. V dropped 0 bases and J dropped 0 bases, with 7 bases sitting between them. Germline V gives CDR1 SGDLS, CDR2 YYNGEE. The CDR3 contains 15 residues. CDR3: CASSVESGSGNTIYF. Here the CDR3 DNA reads TGTGCCAGCAGCGTAGAGTCAGGCTCTGGAAACACCATATATTTT.

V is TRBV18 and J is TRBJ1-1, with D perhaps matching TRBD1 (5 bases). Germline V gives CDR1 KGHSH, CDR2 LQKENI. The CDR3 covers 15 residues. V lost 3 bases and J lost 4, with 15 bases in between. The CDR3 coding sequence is TGTGCCAGCTCACCCCCGGGCCCAAGGGGCACTGAAGCTTTCTTT. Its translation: CASSPPGPRGTEAFF.

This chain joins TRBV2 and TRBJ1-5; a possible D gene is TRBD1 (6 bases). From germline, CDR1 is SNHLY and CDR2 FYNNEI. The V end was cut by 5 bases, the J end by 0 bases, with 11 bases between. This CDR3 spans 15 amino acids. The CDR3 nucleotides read TGTGCCAGCAGTCTGACAGGAGATAGCAATCAGCCCCAGCATTTT. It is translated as CASSLTGDSNQPQHF.

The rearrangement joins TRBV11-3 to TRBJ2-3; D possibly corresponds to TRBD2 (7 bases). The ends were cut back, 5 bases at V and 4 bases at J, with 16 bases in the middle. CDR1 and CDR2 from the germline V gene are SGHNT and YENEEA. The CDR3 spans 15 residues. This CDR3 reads CASSQKGGESDTQYF. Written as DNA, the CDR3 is TGTGCCAGCAGCCAAAAAGGGGGGGAATCAGATACGCAGTATTTT.

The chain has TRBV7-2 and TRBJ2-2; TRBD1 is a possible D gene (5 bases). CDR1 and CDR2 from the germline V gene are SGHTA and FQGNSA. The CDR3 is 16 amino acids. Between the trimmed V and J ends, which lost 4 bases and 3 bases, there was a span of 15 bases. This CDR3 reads CASSSKVGRDTGELFF. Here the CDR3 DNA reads TGTGCCAGCAGCTCAAAGGTGGGGCGCGACACCGGGGAGCTGTTTTTT.

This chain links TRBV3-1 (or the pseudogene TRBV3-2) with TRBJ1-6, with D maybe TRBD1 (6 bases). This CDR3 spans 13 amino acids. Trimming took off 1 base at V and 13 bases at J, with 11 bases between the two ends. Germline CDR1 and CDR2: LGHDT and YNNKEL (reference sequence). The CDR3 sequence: CASSQVPGAPLHF. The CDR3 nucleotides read TGTGCCAGCAGCCAAGTCCCAGGGGCCCCCCTCCACTTT.

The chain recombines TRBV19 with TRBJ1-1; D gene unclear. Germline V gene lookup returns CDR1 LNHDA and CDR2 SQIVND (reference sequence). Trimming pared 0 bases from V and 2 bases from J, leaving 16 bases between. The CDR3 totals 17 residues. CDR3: CASSIDKARSYNTEAFF. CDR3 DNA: TGTGCCAGTAGTATAGATAAAGCTCGGAGTTATAACACTGAAGCTTTCTTT.

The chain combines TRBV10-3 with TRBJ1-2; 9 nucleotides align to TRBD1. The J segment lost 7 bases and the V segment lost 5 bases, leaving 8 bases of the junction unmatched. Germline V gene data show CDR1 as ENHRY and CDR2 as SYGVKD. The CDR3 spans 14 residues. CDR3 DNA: TGTGCCATCAGTCGGGGACAGGGCCTTAGTGGCTACACCTTC. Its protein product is CAISRGQGLSGYTF.

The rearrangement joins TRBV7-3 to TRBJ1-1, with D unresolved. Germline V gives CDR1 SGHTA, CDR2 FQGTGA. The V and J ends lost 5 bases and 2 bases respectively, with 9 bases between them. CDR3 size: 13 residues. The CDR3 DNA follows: TGTGCCAGCAGCCAAAATCCCAACACTGAAGCTTTCTTT. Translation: CASSQNPNTEAFF. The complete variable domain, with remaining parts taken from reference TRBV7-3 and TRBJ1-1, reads GAGVSQTPSNKVTEKGKYVELRCDPISGHTALYWYRQSLGQGPEFLIYFQGTGAADDSGLPNDRFFAVRPEGSVSTLKIQRTERGDSAVYLCASSQNPNTEAFFGQGTRLTVV.

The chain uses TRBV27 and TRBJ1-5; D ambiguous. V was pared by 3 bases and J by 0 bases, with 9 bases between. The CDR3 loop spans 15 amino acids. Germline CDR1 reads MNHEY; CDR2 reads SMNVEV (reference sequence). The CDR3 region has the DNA TGTGCCAGCAGTTTCCAGGAACTTAGCAATCAGCCCCAGCATTTT. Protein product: CASSFQELSNQPQHF.

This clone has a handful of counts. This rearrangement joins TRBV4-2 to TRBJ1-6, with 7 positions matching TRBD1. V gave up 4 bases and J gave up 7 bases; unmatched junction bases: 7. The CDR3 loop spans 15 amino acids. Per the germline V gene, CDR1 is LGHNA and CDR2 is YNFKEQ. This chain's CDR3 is CASSLLGQPNSPLHF. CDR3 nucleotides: TGTGCCAGCAGCCTATTGGGACAGCCGAATTCACCCCTCCACTTT.

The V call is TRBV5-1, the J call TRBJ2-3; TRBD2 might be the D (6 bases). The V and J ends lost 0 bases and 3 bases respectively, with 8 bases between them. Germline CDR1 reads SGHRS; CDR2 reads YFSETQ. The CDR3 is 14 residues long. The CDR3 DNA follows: TGCGCCAGCAGCTTGGCGGGGGATACAGATACGCAGTATTTT. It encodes CASSLAGDTDTQYF.

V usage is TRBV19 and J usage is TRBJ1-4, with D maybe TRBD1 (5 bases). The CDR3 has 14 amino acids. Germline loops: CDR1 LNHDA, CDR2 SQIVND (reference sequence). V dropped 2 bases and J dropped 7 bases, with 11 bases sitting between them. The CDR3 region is CASSIQGSGEKLFF. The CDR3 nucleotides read TGTGCCAGTAGTATACAGGGTTCAGGTGAAAAACTGTTTTTT.

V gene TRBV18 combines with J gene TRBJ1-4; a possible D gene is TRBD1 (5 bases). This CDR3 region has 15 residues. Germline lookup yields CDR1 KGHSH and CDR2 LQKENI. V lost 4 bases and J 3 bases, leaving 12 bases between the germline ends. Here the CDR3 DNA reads TGTGCCAGCTCACGCTCACAGGCCCCTAATGAAAAACTGTTTTTT. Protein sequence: CASSRSQAPNEKLFF.

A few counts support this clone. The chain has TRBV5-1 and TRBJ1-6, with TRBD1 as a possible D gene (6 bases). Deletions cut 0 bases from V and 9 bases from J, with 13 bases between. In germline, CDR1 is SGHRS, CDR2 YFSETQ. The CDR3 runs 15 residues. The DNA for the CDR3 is TGCGCCAGCAGCTTGGCCCAGGGGCCCTTTTCACCCCTCCACTTT. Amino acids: CASSLAQGPFSPLHF.

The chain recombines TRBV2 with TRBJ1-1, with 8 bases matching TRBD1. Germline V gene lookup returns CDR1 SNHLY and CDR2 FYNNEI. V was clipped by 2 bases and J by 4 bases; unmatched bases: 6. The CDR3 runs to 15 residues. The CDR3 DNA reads TGTGCCAGCAGTGAACAGGGGGCCGATGGCACTGAAGCTTTCTTT. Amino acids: CASSEQGADGTEAFF. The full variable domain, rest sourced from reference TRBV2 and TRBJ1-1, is EPEVTQTPSHQVTQMGQEVILRCVPISNHLYFYWYRQILGQKVEFLVSFYNNEISEKSEIFDDQFSVERPDGSNFTLKIRSTKLEDSAMYFCASSEQGADGTEAFFGQGTRLTVV.

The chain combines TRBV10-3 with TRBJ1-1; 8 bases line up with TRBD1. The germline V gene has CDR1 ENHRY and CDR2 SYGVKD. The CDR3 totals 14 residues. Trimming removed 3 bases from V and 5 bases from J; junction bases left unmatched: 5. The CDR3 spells CAISDVRGRTEAFF. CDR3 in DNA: TGTGCCATCAGTGACGTCAGGGGGCGGACTGAAGCTTTCTTT.

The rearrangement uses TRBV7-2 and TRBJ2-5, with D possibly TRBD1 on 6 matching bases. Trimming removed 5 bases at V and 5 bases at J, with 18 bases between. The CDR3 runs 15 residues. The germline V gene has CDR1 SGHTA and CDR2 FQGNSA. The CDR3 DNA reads TGTGCCAGCAGCAATGCAGGGGCTCAAGGGGAGACCCAGTACTTC. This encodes CASSNAGAQGETQYF.

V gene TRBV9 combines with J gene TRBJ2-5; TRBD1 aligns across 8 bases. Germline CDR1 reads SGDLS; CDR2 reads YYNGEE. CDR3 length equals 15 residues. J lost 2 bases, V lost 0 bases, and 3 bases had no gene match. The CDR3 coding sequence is TGTGCCAGCAGCGTAGTCGGGACAGGTCAAGAGACCCAGTACTTC. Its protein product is CASSVVGTGQETQYF.